Shown below are 25 T cell receptor beta chains from a single sample sequenced in a study of T cells in localized non-small cell lung cancer. The method was immunoSEQ multiplex PCR; TCRdb's version includes in-frame clones alone and lacks a portion of them. The top ten hold 20% to 25% of the sample, which has about 20,000 clones, around nine tenths seen once. Here the sequenced sample was PBMCs, taken before any cancer treatment. These receptor sequences come from a man between 40 and 75 years old with stage II squamous cell lung carcinoma.

This clone has more than one count but fewer than ten. The V and J genes are TRBV2 and TRBJ2-5; no reliable D call. The CDR3 totals 12 residues. With 4 bases removed from V and 5 bases from J, the gap between germline ends came to 8 bases. Germline V gene sequence: CDR1 SNHLY, CDR2 FYNNEI. The CDR3 DNA reads TGTGCCAGCAGTGTGGTAGAGGAGACCCAGTACTTC. It yields the protein CASSVVEETQYF.

This chain joins TRBV5-5 and TRBJ2-5; D is unresolved. V lost 1 base to trimming and J lost 1 base, with 17 bases between them. CDR1 is SGHKS and CDR2 is YYEKEE in the germline V gene (reference sequence). The length of the CDR3 is 17 residues. The CDR3 here is CASSLRPLESPQETQYF. The CDR3 DNA reads as TGTGCCAGCAGCTTGAGGCCCCTAGAATCGCCCCAAGAGACCCAGTACTTC.

The V call is TRBV23-1, the J call TRBJ1-1; no reliable D call. TRBV23-1 is marked as an open reading frame, function uncertain. The CDR3 sequence is 14 residues long. With 8 bases removed from V and 0 bases from J, the gap between germline ends came to 13 bases. Here the CDR3 reads CASPPAALNTEAFF. CDR3 in DNA: TGCGCCAGCCCCCCAGCCGCTTTGAACACTGAAGCTTTCTTT.

V usage is TRBV4-1 and J usage is TRBJ2-5, with 11 bases fitting TRBD2. Looked up from germline, CDR1 is MGHRA and CDR2 is YSYEKL. The V segment lost 3 bases and the J segment 0 bases; nucleotides outside the gene matches: 12. The CDR3 is 19 amino acids. For the CDR3, the DNA is TGCGCCAGCAGCCAGTTCGCCGGGACTAGCGGCGGGTACCAAGAGACCCAGTACTTC. Translated: CASSQFAGTSGGYQETQYF.

The V call is TRBV18, the J call TRBJ1-2; D gene ambiguous. Trimming removed 3 bases from V and 6 bases from J, with 8 bases in between. Germline V gives CDR1 KGHSH, CDR2 LQKENI. This CDR3 has 12 residues. CDR3 protein: CASSPDRDGYTF. CDR3 nucleotides: TGTGCCAGCTCACCCGACCGCGATGGCTACACCTTC. Variable domain in full (rest from reference TRBV18 and TRBJ1-2): NAGVMQNPRHLVRRRGQEARLRCSPMKGHSHVYWYRQLPEEGLKFMVYLQKENIIDESGMPKERFSAEFPKEGPSILRIQQVVRGDSAAYFCASSPDRDGYTFGSGTRLTVV.

The genes are TRBV5-1 and TRBJ2-2, with no clear D. This CDR3 has 13 residues. Germline values: CDR1 SGHRS, CDR2 YFSETQ. Trimming left V 0 bases short and J 3 bases short, with 3 bases between. The CDR3 region is CASSLVDTGELFF. As DNA, the CDR3 is TGCGCCAGCAGCTTGGTAGACACCGGGGAGCTGTTTTTT.

The gene calls are TRBV6-1 and TRBJ1-1, with D perhaps matching TRBD1 (5 bases). Germline V gene lookup returns CDR1 MNHNS and CDR2 SASEGT. V lost 8 bases, J lost 3 bases, and 19 bases lay in between. CDR3 length equals 15 residues. The CDR3 coding sequence is TGTGCCAGCCCCCTCTCAGGGCTTGGGGACACTGAAGCTTTCTTT. The encoded protein is CASPLSGLGDTEAFF.

The chain links TRBV19 to TRBJ1-2, with D uncertain. CDR3 length: 12 amino acids. Germline CDR1 reads LNHDA; CDR2 reads SQIVND (reference sequence). Trimming took off 7 bases at V and 8 bases at J, with 14 bases between the two ends. CDR3 sequence reads: CASTRSWGGYTF. Written as DNA, the CDR3 is TGTGCCAGTACCCGGTCCTGGGGAGGCTACACCTTC.

V and J are TRBV19 and TRBJ2-3; TRBD1 might be the D (6 bases). Per the germline V gene, CDR1 is LNHDA and CDR2 is SQIVND (reference sequence). CDR3 size: 14 residues. The V end was cut by 3 bases, the J end by 2 bases, with 9 bases between. The CDR3 DNA reads as TGTGCCAGTAGTATGGACAGTTACACAGATACGCAGTATTTT. Its protein is CASSMDSYTDTQYF.

The gene calls are TRBV28 and TRBJ2-1; 8 bases are shared with TRBD1. J lost 7 bases, V lost 5 bases, and 7 bases had no gene match. Germline V CDR1 and CDR2: MDHEN, SYDVKM. This CDR3 has 14 residues. In nucleotides, the CDR3 is TGTGCCAGCAGTGCGGGACAGGAATTAAATGAGCAGTTCTTC. Its protein product is CASSAGQELNEQFF.

Sample share makes this clone large. The DNA is omitted, as the CDR3 cannot be located on it reliably, and the CDR3 follows TCRdb's listing. The same CDR3 arises from other DNA sequences in this sample as well. The genes are TRBV6-5 and TRBJ2-7. Germline V gene lookup returns CDR1 MNHEY and CDR2 SVGAGI. The CDR3 is 14 amino acids long, termini counted. The CDR3 sequence: CASTFGPGFGEQYF.

This chain links TRBV9 with TRBJ1-5; a weak D match, TRBD1 (5 bases). Germline V lookup: CDR1 SGDLS, CDR2 YYNGEE. Trimming stripped 3 bases from V and 10 bases from J, with 14 bases between. There are 13 residues in the CDR3. CDR3 sequence reads: CASSGTIDSPQHF. The CDR3 DNA follows: TGTGCCAGCAGCGGGACAATCGATTCACCCCAGCATTTT.

This clone was seen a handful of times. The chain is built from TRBV2 and TRBJ2-3; 9 bases match TRBD2. V lost 2 bases, J lost 7 bases, and 4 bases stayed unmatched. The CDR3 consists of 14 residues. The germline V gene has CDR1 SNHLY and CDR2 FYNNEI. The CDR3 bases are TGTGCCAGCAGTGAAATGAGCGGGAGGAATACGCAGTATTTT. It yields the protein CASSEMSGRNTQYF. Filled out from reference TRBV2 and TRBJ2-3, the complete variable domain reads EPEVTQTPSHQVTQMGQEVILRCVPISNHLYFYWYRQILGQKVEFLVSFYNNEISEKSEIFDDQFSVERPDGSNFTLKIRSTKLEDSAMYFCASSEMSGRNTQYFGPGTRLTVL.

This clone occurred once. V usage is TRBV18 and J usage is TRBJ1-2; D might be TRBD1 (5 bases). V lost 3 bases and J 10 bases, leaving 15 bases between the germline ends. The V gene's germline CDR1 is KGHSH and CDR2 LQKENI. This CDR3 spans 13 amino acids. CDR3 amino acids: CASSPRDPPSYTF. For the CDR3, the DNA is TGTGCCAGCTCACCCCGGGACCCCCCGTCCTACACCTTC. Variable domain in full (rest from reference TRBV18 and TRBJ1-2): NAGVMQNPRHLVRRRGQEARLRCSPMKGHSHVYWYRQLPEEGLKFMVYLQKENIIDESGMPKERFSAEFPKEGPSILRIQQVVRGDSAAYFCASSPRDPPSYTFGSGTRLTVV.

The chain uses TRBV5-1 and TRBJ2-5; 10 positions match TRBD2. The CDR3 covers 16 residues. CDR1 SGHRS and CDR2 YFSETQ come from the germline V gene. Germline trimming cut 2 bases from V and 4 bases from J; bases unmatched to any gene: 8. Here the CDR3 reads CASSFEAGGSAETQYF. The CDR3 DNA sequence: TGCGCCAGCAGCTTTGAAGCGGGGGGGTCGGCAGAGACCCAGTACTTC.

The chain carries TRBV2 and TRBJ2-1; D uncertain. Trimming left V 3 bases short and J 4 bases short, with 7 bases between. This CDR3 spans 13 amino acids. The germline V gene encodes CDR1 SNHLY and CDR2 FYNNEI. This CDR3 reads CASSDNRYNEQFF. Here the CDR3 DNA reads TGTGCCAGCAGTGATAATCGGTACAATGAGCAGTTCTTC.

This chain uses TRBV5-5 with TRBJ2-5, with D unclear. CDR3 length equals 14 residues. The ends were cut back, 0 bases at V and 0 bases at J, with 6 bases in the middle. The germline V gene encodes CDR1 SGHKS and CDR2 YYEKEE (reference sequence). In nucleotides, the CDR3 is TGTGCCAGCAGCTTGGGCCGGTACCAAGAGACCCAGTACTTC. This encodes CASSLGRYQETQYF.

This clone was recorded once. This rearrangement joins TRBV5-1 to TRBJ1-1; 9 bases map to TRBD1. Germline V CDR1 and CDR2: SGHRS, YFSETQ. The CDR3 consists of 18 residues. V shed 4 bases and J 3 bases; nucleotides not matched to a gene: 16. As DNA, the CDR3 is TGCGCCAGCAGCCCCATTGTGGGGGGACAGGGATTGGACACTGAAGCTTTCTTT. Its protein is CASSPIVGGQGLDTEAFF.

The chain links TRBV5-5 to TRBJ2-1; no firm D call. Germline V lookup: CDR1 SGHKS, CDR2 YYEKEE (reference sequence). The V end lost 3 bases, the J end lost 2 bases, and 12 bases lay between the germline ends. The CDR3 covers 15 residues. In DNA, the CDR3 is TGTGCCAGCAGCTACACTGAGCTACCCTACAATGAGCAGTTCTTC. It is translated as CASSYTELPYNEQFF.

The V call is TRBV27, the J call TRBJ2-3; the match to TRBD2 covers 13 bases. V dropped 0 bases and J dropped 2; count of bases not matched to a gene: 2. This CDR3 contains 17 residues. CDR1 is MNHEY, CDR2 SMNVEV, per germline (reference sequence). CDR3 coding DNA: TGTGCCAGCAGTTTATCGACTAGCGGGGGGACCACAGATACGCAGTATTTT. Translating gives CASSLSTSGGTTDTQYF.

The chain is built from TRBV19 and TRBJ2-4; TRBD1 aligns across 7 bases. V lost 6 bases to trimming and J lost 6 bases; unmatched junction nucleotides: 11. This CDR3 has 15 residues. Per the germline V gene, CDR1 is LNHDA and CDR2 is SQIVND (reference sequence). The CDR3 region is CASRGAGGRGNIQYF. Written as DNA, the CDR3 is TGTGCCAGTAGAGGGGCAGGGGGTCGGGGAAACATTCAGTACTTC.

The chain combines TRBV18 with TRBJ2-5; 11 bases line up with TRBD1. The germline V gene has CDR1 KGHSH and CDR2 LQKENI. J was trimmed by 3 bases and V by 6 bases; bases with no gene match: 6. The CDR3 covers 15 residues. CDR3 loop: CASSRTGGLEETQYF. The CDR3 nucleotides are TGTGCCAGCTCTCGGACAGGGGGCCTGGAAGAGACCCAGTACTTC.

The V call is TRBV10-3, the J call TRBJ2-1; the D gene could be TRBD1 or TRBD2 (5 bases each). The CDR3 has 12 residues. CDR1 and CDR2 from the germline V gene are ENHRY and SYGVKD. Trimming shortened V by 9 bases and J by 8 bases, and 14 bases separated the two germline ends. CDR3 loop: CAIRTVGDEQFF. CDR3 nucleotides: TGTGCCATAAGGACGGTGGGGGATGAGCAGTTCTTC.

This rearrangement joins TRBV5-1 to TRBJ2-3; D is unclear. This CDR3 is built from 14 residues. Germline CDR1 reads SGHRS; CDR2 reads YFSETQ. V lost 0 bases, J lost 2 bases, and 7 bases lay in between. The CDR3 loop is CASSLAVPTDTQYF. The CDR3 DNA follows: TGCGCCAGCAGCTTGGCCGTCCCCACAGATACGCAGTATTTT.

This clone was picked up a small number of times. This chain joins TRBV30 and TRBJ1-1; D is ambiguous. V lost 1 base, J lost 0 bases, and 9 bases lay in between. The germline V gene encodes CDR1 GTSNPN and CDR2 SVGIG (reference sequence). The CDR3 spans 14 residues. The CDR3 coding sequence is TGTGCCTGGAGTGCCGCGGGTATGAACACTGAAGCTTTCTTT. It is translated as CAWSAAGMNTEAFF. Full variable domain (rest looked up from reference TRBV30 and TRBJ1-1): SQTIHQWPATLVQPVGSPLSLECTVEGTSNPNLYWYRQAAGRGLQLLFYSVGIGQISSEVPQNLSASRPQDRQFILSSKKLLLSDSGFYLCAWSAAGMNTEAFFGQGTRLTVV.